This T cell receptor beta chain is drawn from a study of blood T cell repertoires in COVID-19. Across the study: Material from acute and convalescent COVID-19 was sourced from the United States, Italy and Spain. Sources were T cells, B-cell-depleted T cells, or PBMCs; the material itself was cDNA or gDNA.

Trimming removed 0 bases at V and 3 bases at J, with 15 bases between. This CDR3 has 17 residues. Germline V gene sequence: CDR1 LNHDA, CDR2 SQIVND (reference sequence). Per the original data handling: How many nucleated cells were present was estimated from reference gene primer amplification. This table comes from immunoSEQ multiplex PCR, and its TCRdb copy is limited to in-frame clones, with some not included. That table furnishes V, J and clone size, whereas the DNA furnished D and trimming. The sample shows roughly 17,000 clones, approximately 93% of them seen only once. The specimen was peripheral blood. This TCR was recovered from a human donor in a cohort sampled during active COVID-19. The V gene is TRBV19, the J gene TRBJ2-1; a possible D gene is TRBD1 (6 bases). In DNA form, the CDR3 reads TGTGCCAGTAGTATAGATCTATTCCAGGGGCTCTACAATGAGCAGTTCTTC. This sequence encodes CASSIDLFQGLYNEQFF.